This TCR beta chain is from a study of blood T cell repertoires in COVID-19 (dated by TCRdb to the early 2020s). The study in broad terms: The collaborator samples originated in the United States, Italy and Spain and spanned the acute and convalescent phases of COVID-19. The prospective study material was composed of cDNA or gDNA derived from T cells, B-cell-depleted T cells, or PBMCs. The dataset comprised deeply sampled blood TCRbeta repertoires from subjects exposed to, actively infected with, or recovered from COVID-19. The repertoires were released in a freely available public database intended as a resource for research on the immune response to SARS-CoV-2. The samples were drawn from two sources: the first 160 participants of the ongoing ImmuneRACE study, and some 1,300 subjects contributed by 6 global collaborators. Sample metadata almost always included a de-identified subject ID, COVID-19 status, age in years and sex. Where available, HLA class I and class II types were taken from metadata supplied by the sample provider and were not determined by assay-based typing.

TCRbeta CDR3 regions were amplified from genomic DNA by means of the immunoSEQ Assay, a bias-controlled multiplex PCR. In the source study's methods: The number of nucleated cells in each sample was estimated from the amplification of reference gene primers within the assay. To quantify the absolute abundance of each unique TCRbeta CDR3 rearrangement, sequence reads were collapsed and filtered. Productive Simpson clonality was computed per sample as the square root of Simpson's diversity index over productive rearrangements. The table was pulled from immuneACCESS by TCRdb, which kept in-frame rearrangements only. Such tables lose some clones; where checked, under half of the loss comes from unresolved V genes, and the rest has no known cause. From that table come the V and J calls and clone size; the DNA was used to work out D and trimming. The sample yields about 270,000 clones; approximately 91% were counted once. The top ten clones comprise under 3% of the sample.

The CDR3 runs 12 amino acids, cysteine and phenylalanine included. Only the CDR3 portion is preserved as DNA: 36 bases, with reading frame beginning at the first base. V lost 11 bases and J lost 6 bases, and the count of bases not matched to a germline gene is 7. In the prospective study, participants were about 18 to 95 years old, resided in 24 geographic areas of the United States, and were enrolled through a virtual design. In the prospective study, participants were assigned to cohorts based on the clinical history participants reported in a screening survey and a study questionnaire. Mobile phlebotomists in the prospective study collected whole blood, serum and a nasopharyngeal or oropharyngeal swab from every participant. Prospective study participants could optionally give additional blood draws and questionnaires over an approximately two-month period. Prospective study blood samples were shipped either frozen or at room temperature before DNA extraction.

On this clone itself: It has no known antigen specificity. Per-base quality was not reported, and no clone a single base away is much larger than it.

Broader findings and caveats from the paper: How much clinical and demographic metadata was included differed by source and by participant, and the metadata was provided uncurated.

Material: PBMCs or T cells enriched from blood (not recorded which). The chain is assembled from TRBV12-3 or TRBV12-4 and TRBJ2-3, with TRBD2 matching 8 junction bases. This receptor was taken from a woman in her 40s with acute COVID-19. The nucleotide sequence reads TGTGCCTGCTCGGGGGGGCCGGATACGCAGTATTTT. The encoded protein is CACSGGPDTQYF.